This T cell receptor (beta chain) was documented in a study of blood T cell repertoires in COVID-19. This clone was picked up one time. Other DNA sequences of this sample code for an identical CDR3. The authors' processing: Amplification with reference gene primers provided the estimates of nucleated cell counts. Repertoires were generated with immunoSEQ multiplex PCR, while TCRdb's copy carries only in-frame clones and drops some. V and J calls and clone size are given by that table; D and trimming were obtained from the DNA. The repertoire includes under 200,000 clones, approximately 88% of them detected once, and 2.5% to 3.5% sits in the top ten. Trimming shortened V by 0 bases and J by 5 bases, and 7 bases separated the two germline ends. There are 13 residues in the CDR3. Per germline, CDR1 SNHLY and CDR2 FYNNEI.

V and J are TRBV2 and TRBJ1-2, with D hard to call. This TCR was sampled from an older woman with acute or convalescent COVID-19. The sample comprised peripheral blood. The CDR3 DNA reads as TGTGCCAGCAGTGAAGCCGCAGTTTATGGCTACACCTTC. Translating gives CASSEAAVYGYTF.